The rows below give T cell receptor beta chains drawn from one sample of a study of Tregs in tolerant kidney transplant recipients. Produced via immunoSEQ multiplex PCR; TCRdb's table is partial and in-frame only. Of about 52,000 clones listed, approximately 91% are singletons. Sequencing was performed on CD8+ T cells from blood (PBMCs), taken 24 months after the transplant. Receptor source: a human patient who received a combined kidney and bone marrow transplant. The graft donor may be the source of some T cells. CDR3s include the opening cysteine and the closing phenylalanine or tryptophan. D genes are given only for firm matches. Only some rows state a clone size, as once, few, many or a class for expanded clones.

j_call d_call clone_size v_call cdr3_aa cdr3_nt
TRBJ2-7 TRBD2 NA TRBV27 CASRLSGRALYEQYF TGTGCCAGCAGACTTAGCGGGAGGGCCCTCTACGAGCAGTACTTC
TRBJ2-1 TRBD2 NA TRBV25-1 CASGPGLAEQFF TGTGCCAGCGGACCGGGACTAGCGGAGCAGTTCTTC
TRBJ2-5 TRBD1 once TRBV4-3 CASSQTHGDRGYEETQYF TGCGCCAGCAGCCAAACACACGGGGACAGGGGGTATGAAGAGACCCAGTACTTC
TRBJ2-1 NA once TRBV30 CAWSRVSSYNEQFF TGTGCCTGGAGTAGAGTGAGCTCCTACAATGAGCAGTTCTTC
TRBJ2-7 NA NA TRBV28 CASSFPTDGTYYEQYF TGTGCCAGCAGTTTCCCAACGGACGGGACTTACTACGAGCAGTACTTC
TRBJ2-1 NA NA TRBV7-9 CASSSDSYPYNEQFF TGTGCCAGCAGCTCCGACAGTTATCCCTACAATGAGCAGTTCTTC
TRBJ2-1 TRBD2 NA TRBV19 CASSIWHSGRNEQFF TGTGCCAGTAGTATCTGGCATAGCGGGAGAAATGAGCAGTTCTTC
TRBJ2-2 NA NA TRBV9 CASSVEGFGGMFF TGTGCCAGCAGCGTGGAGGGCTTCGGGGGAATGTTTTTT
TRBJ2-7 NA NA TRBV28 CASSLWAAEQYF TGTGCCAGCAGTTTATGGGCGGCCGAGCAGTACTTC
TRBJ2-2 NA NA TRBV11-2 CASSEGGGRELFF TGTGCCAGCAGCGAAGGTGGGGGCCGGGAGCTGTTTTTT
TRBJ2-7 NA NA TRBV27 CASSPGGSFTYEQYF TGTGCCAGCAGTCCCGGCGGCAGCTTCACCTACGAGCAGTACTTC
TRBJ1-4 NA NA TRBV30 CAWSVSGDEKLFF TGTGCCTGGAGTGTAAGCGGGGACGAAAAACTGTTTTTT
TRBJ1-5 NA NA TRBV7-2 CASSLTRGNQPQHF TGTGCCAGCAGCTTAACCAGGGGCAATCAGCCCCAGCATTTT
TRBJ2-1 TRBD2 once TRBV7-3 CASSELAGDNEQFF TGTGCCAGCAGCGAACTAGCGGGGGACAATGAGCAGTTCTTC
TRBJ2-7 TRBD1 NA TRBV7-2 CASSLGQGRRYEQYF TGTGCCAGCAGCTTAGGACAGGGGAGAAGGTACGAGCAGTACTTC
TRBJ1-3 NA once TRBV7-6 CASSLYPRQAKPYSGNTIYF TGTGCCAGCAGCTTATACCCCCGACAGGCTAAACCTTACTCTGGAAACACCATATATTTT
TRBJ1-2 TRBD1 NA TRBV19 CASSISMGQPTGDF TGTGCCAGTAGTATATCGATGGGACAGCCTACAGGAGACTTC
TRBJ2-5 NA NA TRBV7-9 CASSLWPEETQYF TGTGCCAGCAGCTTGTGGCCTGAAGAGACCCAGTACTTC
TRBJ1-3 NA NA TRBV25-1 CASSNFPGNTIYF TGTGCCAGCAGTAACTTCCCGGGAAACACCATATATTTT